This T cell receptor (beta chain) comes out of a study of OX40 agonist ivuxolimab in advanced cancers. Libraries were prepared by immunoSEQ multiplex PCR; TCRdb keeps only in-frame clonotypes and omits some of them. This table holds some 31,000 clones, about 80% found once. This CDR3 has 14 amino acids. In germline, CDR1 is SNHLY, CDR2 FYNNEI. J lost 2 bases, V lost 4 bases, and 3 bases had no gene match. Sampling of blood occurred at baseline, cycle 4 day 1, and cycle 7 day 1. Whole-study findings and limits: There were also nonresponders showing low normalized T-cell clonal expansion. Both blood CD4+ and CD8+ T cells showed clonal growth by week 6 at 0.1 to 3.0 mg/kg.

About this clone itself: The antigen is not known.

The chain employs TRBV2 and TRBJ2-3, with 7 bases matching TRBD1. The receptor comes from an adult with an advanced solid tumor such as melanoma, head and neck, liver or kidney cancer. Source: CD4+ or CD8+ T cells sorted from blood, taken in a trial of the OX40 agonist ivuxolimab. CDR3 protein: CASSGQGDTDTQYF. CDR3 DNA sequence: TGTGCCAGCAGTGGGCAGGGGGACACAGATACGCAGTATTTT.